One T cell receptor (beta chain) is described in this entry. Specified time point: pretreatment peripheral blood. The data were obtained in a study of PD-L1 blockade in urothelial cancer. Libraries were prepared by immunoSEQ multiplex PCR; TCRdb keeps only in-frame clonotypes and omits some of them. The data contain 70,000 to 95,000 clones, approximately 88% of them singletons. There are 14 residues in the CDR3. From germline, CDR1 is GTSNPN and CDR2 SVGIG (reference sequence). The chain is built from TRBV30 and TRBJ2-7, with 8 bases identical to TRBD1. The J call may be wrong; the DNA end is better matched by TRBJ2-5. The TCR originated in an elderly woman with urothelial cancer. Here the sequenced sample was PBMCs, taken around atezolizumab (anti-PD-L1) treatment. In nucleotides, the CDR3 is TGTGCCTGGAGTGCCAGGGGGCCCCAAGAGACCCAGTACTTC. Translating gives CAWSARGPQETQYF.